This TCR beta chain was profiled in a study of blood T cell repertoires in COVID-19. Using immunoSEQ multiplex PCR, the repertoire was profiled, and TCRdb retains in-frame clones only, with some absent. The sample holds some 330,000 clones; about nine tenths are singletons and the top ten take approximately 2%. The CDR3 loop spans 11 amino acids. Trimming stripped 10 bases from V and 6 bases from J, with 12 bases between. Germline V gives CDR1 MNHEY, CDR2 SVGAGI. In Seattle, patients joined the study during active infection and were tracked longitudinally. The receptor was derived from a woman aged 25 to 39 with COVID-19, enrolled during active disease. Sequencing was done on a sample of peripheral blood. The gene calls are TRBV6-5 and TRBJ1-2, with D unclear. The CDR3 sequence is CATGGYNGYTF. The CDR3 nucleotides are TGTGCCACTGGAGGTTATAATGGCTACACCTTC.